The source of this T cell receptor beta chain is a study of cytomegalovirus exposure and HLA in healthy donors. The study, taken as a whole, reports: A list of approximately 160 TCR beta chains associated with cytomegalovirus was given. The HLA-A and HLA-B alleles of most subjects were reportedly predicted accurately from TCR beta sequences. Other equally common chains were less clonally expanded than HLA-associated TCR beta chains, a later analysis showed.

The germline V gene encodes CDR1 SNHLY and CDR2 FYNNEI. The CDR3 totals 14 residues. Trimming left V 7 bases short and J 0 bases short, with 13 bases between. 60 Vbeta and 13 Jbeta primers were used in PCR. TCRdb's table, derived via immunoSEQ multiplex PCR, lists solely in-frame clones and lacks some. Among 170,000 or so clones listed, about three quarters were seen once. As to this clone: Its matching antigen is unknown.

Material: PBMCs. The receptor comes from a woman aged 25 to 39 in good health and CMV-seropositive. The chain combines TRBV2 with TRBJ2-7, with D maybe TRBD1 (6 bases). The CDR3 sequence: CASTTRQDSYEQYF. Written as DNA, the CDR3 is TGTGCCAGCACGACCCGACAGGACTCCTACGAGCAGTACTTC.